The clone carrying this T cell receptor beta chain was recorded once. The data belong to a study of control samples from healthy donors and cancer patients. Data came from immunoSEQ multiplex PCR; TCRdb stores just in-frame clones and leaves some out. Here the sample spans about 45,000 clones, less than 95% being singletons. The V end lost 5 bases, the J end lost 5 bases, and 10 bases lay between the germline ends. The CDR3 length is 12 residues. Looked up from germline, CDR1 is SNHLY and CDR2 is FYNNEI. The gene calls are TRBV2 and TRBJ2-7; D tentatively fits TRBD1 or TRBD2 (5 bases each). The clonotype was recovered from a woman in her thirties or forties with head and neck cancer. Sequencing was carried out using PBMCs. The CDR3 loop is CASSRDENEQYF. The DNA of the CDR3 is TGTGCCAGCAGTCGGGACGAAAACGAGCAGTACTTC.